These 10 T cell receptor beta chains share one sample of origin, sequenced in a study of T cells after somatic rescue of genetic block. This table comes from immunoSEQ multiplex PCR, and its TCRdb copy is limited to in-frame clones, with some not included. The sample shows about 120,000 clones, about 93% of them seen only once. Sequenced input: peripheral blood mononuclear cells (PBMCs). These receptors were obtained from a woman younger than 35.

The V gene is TRBV7-2, the J gene TRBJ2-1; D unresolved. V lost 1 base to trimming and J lost 3 bases, with 7 bases between them. The CDR3 contains 14 residues. Germline CDR1 is SGHTA and CDR2 is FQGNSA. As DNA, the CDR3 is TGTGCCAGCAGCTTAGATCCGGACTACAATGAGCAGTTCTTC. Translating gives CASSLDPDYNEQFF.

CDR3 residues: CASSLSQGGGSPLHF. CDR3 coding DNA: TGTGCCAGCAGCTTGTCCCAGGGGGGGGGTTCACCCCTCCACTTT. This chain links TRBV5-6 with TRBJ1-6, with 7 bases lining up with TRBD1. The CDR3 loop spans 15 amino acids. Losses at the gene ends were 1 base for V and 9 bases for J; bases not matched to a gene: 7. Germline lookup yields CDR1 SGHDT and CDR2 YYEEEE.

This rearrangement joins TRBV19 to TRBJ2-1; TRBD1 is a possible D gene (6 bases). This CDR3 is 15 amino acids long. Germline lookup yields CDR1 LNHDA and CDR2 SQIVND (reference sequence). Trimming removed 5 bases from V and 0 bases from J, with 11 bases in between. This CDR3 is CASSVTGSSYNEQFF. The CDR3 region has the DNA TGTGCCAGTAGTGTGACAGGAAGCTCCTACAATGAGCAGTTCTTC.

The CDR3 spells CASSYLGQGGYTGELFF. The CDR3 DNA sequence: TGTGCCAGCAGTTACCTTGGACAGGGCGGTTACACCGGGGAGCTGTTTTTT. The gene calls are TRBV27 and TRBJ2-2; 8 bases fit TRBD1. V shed 4 bases and J 3 bases; nucleotides not matched to a gene: 10. The germline gives CDR1 MNHEY, CDR2 SMNVEV (reference sequence). CDR3 size: 17 residues.

The V call is TRBV13, the J call TRBJ2-7; D is uncertain. Trimming took 3 bases from V and 2 from J, leaving 8 bases between them. Germline lookup yields CDR1 PRHDT and CDR2 FYEKMQ (reference sequence). The CDR3 runs 13 residues. As DNA, the CDR3 is TGTGCCAGCAGCTTGGAAGGGACCTACGAGCAGTACTTC. Its protein product is CASSLEGTYEQYF. Combining the CDR3 with reference TRBV13 and TRBJ2-7 gives the whole variable domain AAGVIQSPRHLIKEKRETATLKCYPIPRHDTVYWYQQGPGQDPQFLISFYEKMQSDKGSIPDRFSAQQFSDYHSELNMSSLELGDSALYFCASSLEGTYEQYFGPGTRLTVT.

V is TRBV27 and J is TRBJ2-2; D is undetermined. This CDR3 is 18 amino acids long. Germline CDR1 reads MNHEY; CDR2 reads SMNVEV (reference sequence). With 4 bases removed from V and 4 bases from J, the gap between germline ends came to 22 bases. CDR3 DNA: TGTGCCAGCAGTTGGTATCCGGTAACAGTCAAGGGCACCGGGGAGCTGTTTTTT. It specifies CASSWYPVTVKGTGELFF.

The gene calls are TRBV19 and TRBJ1-3; D remains ambiguous. With 0 bases removed from V and 4 bases from J, the gap between germline ends came to 13 bases. The CDR3 extends over 16 amino acids. The germline V gene has CDR1 LNHDA and CDR2 SQIVND (reference sequence). CDR3 DNA sequence: TGTGCCAGTAGTATAGAAGGCTCGGGTTCCGGAAACACCATATATTTT. Translating it yields CASSIEGSGSGNTIYF.

The chain has TRBV7-6 and TRBJ2-5; no definite D call. V was shortened by 9 bases and J by 5 bases, with 13 bases between the two germline ends. CDR3 size: 12 residues. Germline assignment: CDR1 SGHVS and CDR2 FNYEAQ. CDR3 nucleotides: TGTGCCAGTTCCAAGATGCGGGAGACCCAGTACTTC. Amino acids: CASSKMRETQYF.

The chain is built from TRBV20-1 and TRBJ2-7; D is ambiguous. This CDR3 is built from 10 residues. CDR1 DFQATT and CDR2 SNEGSKA come from the germline V gene (reference sequence). In DNA, the CDR3 is TGCAGCCCACATCCCCGAGAGCAGTACTTC. Translation: CSPHPREQYF.

The V and J genes are TRBV6-5 and TRBJ2-2; possible D gene TRBD2, 5 bases. The length of the CDR3 is 15 residues. Per germline, CDR1 MNHEY and CDR2 SVGAGI. V was shortened by 5 bases and J by 5 bases, with 15 bases between the two germline ends. The DNA for the CDR3 is TGTGCCAGCAGTCTCCTCGCAGAGGGTACCGGGGAGCTGTTTTTT. Its protein product is CASSLLAEGTGELFF.